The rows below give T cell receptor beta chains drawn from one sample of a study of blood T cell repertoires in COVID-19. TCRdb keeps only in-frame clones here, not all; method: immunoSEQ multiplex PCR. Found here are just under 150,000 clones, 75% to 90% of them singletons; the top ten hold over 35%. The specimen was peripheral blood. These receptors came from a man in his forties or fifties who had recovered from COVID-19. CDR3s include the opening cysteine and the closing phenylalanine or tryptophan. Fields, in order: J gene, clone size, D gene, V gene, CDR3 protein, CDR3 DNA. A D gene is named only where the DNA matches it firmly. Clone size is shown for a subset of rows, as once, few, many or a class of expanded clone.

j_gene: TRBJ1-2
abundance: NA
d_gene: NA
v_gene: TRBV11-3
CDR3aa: CASSLGGPNYGYTF
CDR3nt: TGTGCCAGCAGCCTAGGCGGCCCGAACTATGGCTACACCTTC

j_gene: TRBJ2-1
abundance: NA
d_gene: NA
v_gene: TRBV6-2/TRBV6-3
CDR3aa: CASSLTGSSYNEQFF
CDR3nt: TGTGCCAGCAGTCTTACAGGGAGCTCCTACAATGAGCAGTTCTTC

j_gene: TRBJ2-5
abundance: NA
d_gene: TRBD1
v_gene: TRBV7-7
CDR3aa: CASSSDRDETQYF
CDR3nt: TGTGCCAGCAGCTCGGACAGGGACGAGACCCAGTACTTC

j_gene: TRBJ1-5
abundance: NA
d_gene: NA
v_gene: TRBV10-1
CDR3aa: CASSESGENQPQHF
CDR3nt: TGCGCCAGCAGTGAGTCGGGAGAGAATCAGCCCCAGCATTTT

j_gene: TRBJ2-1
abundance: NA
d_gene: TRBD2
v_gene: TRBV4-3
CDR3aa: CASSLSGGPYNEQFF
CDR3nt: TGCGCCAGCAGCCTTAGCGGGGGCCCCTACAATGAGCAGTTCTTC

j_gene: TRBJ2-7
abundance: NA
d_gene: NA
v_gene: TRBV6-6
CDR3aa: CASTDIGSVDEQYF
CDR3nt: TGTGCCAGCACCGACATTGGGAGTGTTGACGAGCAGTACTTC

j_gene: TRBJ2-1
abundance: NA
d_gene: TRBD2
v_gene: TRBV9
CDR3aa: CASSVSLAGASDNEQFF
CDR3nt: TGTGCCAGCAGCGTTTCGTTAGCGGGGGCCAGTGACAATGAGCAGTTCTTC

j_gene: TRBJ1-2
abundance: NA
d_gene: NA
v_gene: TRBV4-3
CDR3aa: CASSQQTGQIIYGYTF
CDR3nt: TGCGCCAGCAGCCAGCAGACAGGCCAGATAATCTATGGCTACACCTTC

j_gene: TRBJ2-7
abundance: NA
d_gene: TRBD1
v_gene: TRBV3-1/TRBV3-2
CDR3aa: CASSRTGIGYEQYF
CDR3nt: TGTGCCAGCAGCCGGACAGGGATCGGCTACGAGCAGTACTTC

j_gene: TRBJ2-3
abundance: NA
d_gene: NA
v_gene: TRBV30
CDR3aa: CAWSMGGGRADTQYF
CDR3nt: TGTGCCTGGAGTATGGGGGGGGGCCGCGCAGATACGCAGTATTTT

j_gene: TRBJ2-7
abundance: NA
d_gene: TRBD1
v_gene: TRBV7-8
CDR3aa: CACASRGLAEQYF
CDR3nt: TGTGCCTGCGCTAGCAGGGGGCTCGCCGAGCAGTACTTC

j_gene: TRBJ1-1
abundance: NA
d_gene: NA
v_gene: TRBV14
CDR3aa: CASLQENTEAFF
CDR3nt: TGTGCCAGTTTACAGGAGAACACTGAAGCTTTCTTT

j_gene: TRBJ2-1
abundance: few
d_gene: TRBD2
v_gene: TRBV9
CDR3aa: CASSWTRSGNNEQFF
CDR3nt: TGTGCCAGCAGCTGGACTAGGAGCGGAAACAATGAGCAGTTCTTC

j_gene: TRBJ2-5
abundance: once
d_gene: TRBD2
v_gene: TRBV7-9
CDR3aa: CASSSGFGRRSQETQYF
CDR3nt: TGTGCCAGCAGCTCGGGGTTCGGGAGGCGAAGCCAAGAGACCCAGTACTTC

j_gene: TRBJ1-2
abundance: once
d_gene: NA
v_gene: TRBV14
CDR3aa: CASSQVASYGYTF
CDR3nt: TGTGCCAGCAGCCAGGTGGCCTCCTATGGCTACACCTTC

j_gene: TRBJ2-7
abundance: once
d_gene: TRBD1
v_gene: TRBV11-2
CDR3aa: CASSPETGPYEQYF
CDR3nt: TGTGCCAGCAGCCCGGAGACAGGGCCTTACGAGCAGTACTTC

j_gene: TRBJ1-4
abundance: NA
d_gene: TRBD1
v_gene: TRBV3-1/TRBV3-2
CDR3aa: CASSYGQGAIEKLFF
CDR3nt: TGTGCCAGCAGCTATGGACAGGGGGCGATTGAAAAACTGTTTTTT

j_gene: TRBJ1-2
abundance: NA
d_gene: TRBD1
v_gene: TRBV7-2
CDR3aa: CASSSRDRGPVNGYTF
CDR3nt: TGTGCCAGCAGCTCCAGGGACAGGGGGCCGGTGAATGGCTACACCTTC

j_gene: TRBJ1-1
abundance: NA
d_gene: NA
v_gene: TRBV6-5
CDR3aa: CASSYSEQLNTEAFF
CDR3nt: TGTGCCAGCAGTTACTCTGAACAGCTGAACACTGAAGCTTTCTTT

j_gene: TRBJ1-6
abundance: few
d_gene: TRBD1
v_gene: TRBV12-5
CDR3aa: CASGSTLDRGRSYNSPLHF
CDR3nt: TGTGCTAGTGGTTCTACACTCGACAGGGGGCGATCCTATAATTCACCCCTCCACTTT

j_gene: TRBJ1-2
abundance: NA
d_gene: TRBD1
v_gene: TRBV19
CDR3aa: CASSEQGAGSYGYTF
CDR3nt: TGTGCCAGTAGTGAACAGGGGGCTGGGAGCTATGGCTACACCTTC

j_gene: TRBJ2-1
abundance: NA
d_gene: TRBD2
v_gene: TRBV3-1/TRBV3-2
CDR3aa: CASSLGLAGASYNEQFF
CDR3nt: TGTGCCAGCAGCTTGGGACTAGCGGGGGCGTCCTACAATGAGCAGTTCTTC

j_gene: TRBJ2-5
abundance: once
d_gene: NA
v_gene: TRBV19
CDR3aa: CASSIERFSMTQYF
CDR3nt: TGTGCCAGTAGTATAGAGCGTTTTAGCATGACCCAGTACTTC

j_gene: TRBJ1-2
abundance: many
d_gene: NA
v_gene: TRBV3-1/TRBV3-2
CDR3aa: CASSRSEPYGYTF
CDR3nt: TGTGCCAGCAGCCGGTCTGAGCCATATGGCTACACCTTC

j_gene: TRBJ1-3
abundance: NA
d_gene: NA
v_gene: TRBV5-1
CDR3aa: CASSLVGGNSGNTIYF
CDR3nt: TGCGCCAGCAGCTTGGTAGGCGGTAACTCTGGAAACACCATATATTTT

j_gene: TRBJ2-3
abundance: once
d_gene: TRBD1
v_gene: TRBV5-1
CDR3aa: CASSWGPVGTGGRTDTQYF
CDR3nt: TGCGCCAGCAGCTGGGGACCGGTGGGGACAGGGGGCCGCACAGATACGCAGTATTTT

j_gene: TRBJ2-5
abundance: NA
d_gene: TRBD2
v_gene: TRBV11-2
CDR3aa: CASSPRGLAGQETQYF
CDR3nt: TGTGCCAGCAGCCCTAGGGGACTAGCGGGGCAAGAGACCCAGTACTTC

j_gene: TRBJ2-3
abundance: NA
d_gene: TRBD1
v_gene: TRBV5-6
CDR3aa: CASSKQGWMTDTQYF
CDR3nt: TGTGCCAGCAGCAAACAGGGGTGGATGACAGATACGCAGTATTTT

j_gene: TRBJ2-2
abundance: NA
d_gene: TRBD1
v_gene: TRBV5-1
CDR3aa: CASSFDTGVMNTGELFF
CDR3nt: TGCGCCAGCAGCTTTGACACAGGGGTAATGAACACCGGGGAGCTGTTTTTT

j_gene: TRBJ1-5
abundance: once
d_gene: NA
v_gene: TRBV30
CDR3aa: CAWKGQTNQPQHF
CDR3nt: TGTGCCTGGAAAGGACAGACCAATCAGCCCCAGCATTTT

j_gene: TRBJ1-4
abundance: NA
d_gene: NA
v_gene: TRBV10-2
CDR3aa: CASSEIGPGEKLFF
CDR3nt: TGCGCCAGCAGTGAGATCGGGCCGGGAGAAAAACTGTTTTTT

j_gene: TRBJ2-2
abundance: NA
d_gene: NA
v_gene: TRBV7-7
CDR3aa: CASAGLDGELFF
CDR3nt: TGTGCTAGCGCAGGACTGGACGGGGAGCTGTTTTTT

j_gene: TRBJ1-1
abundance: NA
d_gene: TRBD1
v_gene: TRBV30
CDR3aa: CALNRGLNTEAFF
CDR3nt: TGTGCCTTGAACAGGGGGCTAAACACTGAAGCTTTCTTT

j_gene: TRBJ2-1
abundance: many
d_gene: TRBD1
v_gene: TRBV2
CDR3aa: CASSFGTDYNEQFF
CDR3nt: TGTGCCAGCAGTTTCGGGACAGACTACAATGAGCAGTTCTTC

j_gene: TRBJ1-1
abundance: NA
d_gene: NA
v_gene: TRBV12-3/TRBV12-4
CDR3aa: CASSTTGLVAAFF
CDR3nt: TGTGCCAGCAGTACGACAGGACTCGTCGCGGCTTTCTTT

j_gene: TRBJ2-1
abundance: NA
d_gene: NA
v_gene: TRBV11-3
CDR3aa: CASSFTRAPAGNEQFF
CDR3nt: TGTGCCAGCAGCTTCACACGGGCCCCTGCGGGCAATGAGCAGTTCTTC

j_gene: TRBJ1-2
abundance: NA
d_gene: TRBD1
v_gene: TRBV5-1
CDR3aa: CASSPGDSNYGYTF
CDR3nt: TGCGCCAGCAGCCCAGGGGACAGCAACTATGGCTACACCTTC

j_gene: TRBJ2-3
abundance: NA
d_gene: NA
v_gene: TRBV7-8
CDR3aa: CASSLELAGASTDTQYF
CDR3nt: TGTGCCAGCAGCTTAGAATTGGCGGGGGCCAGCACAGATACGCAGTATTTT

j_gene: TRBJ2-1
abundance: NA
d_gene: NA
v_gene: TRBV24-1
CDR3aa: CATSDPGSSNEQFF
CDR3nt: TGTGCCACCAGTGACCCGGGGTCTAGCAATGAGCAGTTCTTC

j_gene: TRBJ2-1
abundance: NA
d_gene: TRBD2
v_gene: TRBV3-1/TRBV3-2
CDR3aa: CASSQDRGGGAGYNEQFF
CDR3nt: TGTGCCAGCAGCCAAGATCGAGGCGGGGGGGCTGGGTACAATGAGCAGTTCTTC

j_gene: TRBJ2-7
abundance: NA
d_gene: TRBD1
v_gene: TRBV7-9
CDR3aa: CASSPQGAEQYF
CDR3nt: TGTGCCAGCAGTCCCCAGGGGGCCGAGCAGTACTTC

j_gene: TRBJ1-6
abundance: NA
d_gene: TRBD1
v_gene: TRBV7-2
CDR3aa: CASSLGTGGAGSPLHF
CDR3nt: TGTGCCAGCAGCTTGGGGACAGGGGGCGCGGGTTCACCCCTCCACTTT

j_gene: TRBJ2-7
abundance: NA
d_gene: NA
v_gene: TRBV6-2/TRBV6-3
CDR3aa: CASSYSMTPGEEKTTYEQYF
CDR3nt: TGTGCCAGCAGTTACTCCATGACCCCCGGTGAGGAGAAAACGACCTACGAGCAGTACTTC

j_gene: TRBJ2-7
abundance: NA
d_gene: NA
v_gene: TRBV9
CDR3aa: CASSPLGLGEQYF
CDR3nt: TGTGCCAGCAGCCCCCTCGGGTTGGGTGAGCAGTACTTC

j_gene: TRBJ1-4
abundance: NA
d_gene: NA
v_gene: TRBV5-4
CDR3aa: CASSPVAGQVNEKLFF
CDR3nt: TGTGCCAGCAGCCCGGTGGCAGGGCAGGTTAATGAAAAACTGTTTTTT

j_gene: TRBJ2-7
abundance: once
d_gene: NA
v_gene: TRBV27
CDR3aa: CASSFGGLGAYEQYF
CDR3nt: TGTGCCAGCAGTTTTGGAGGGTTGGGTGCCTACGAGCAGTACTTC

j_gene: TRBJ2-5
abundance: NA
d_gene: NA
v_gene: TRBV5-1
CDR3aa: CASSLGQGNQETQYF
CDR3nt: TGCGCCAGCAGCTTGGGGCAGGGTAACCAAGAGACCCAGTACTTC

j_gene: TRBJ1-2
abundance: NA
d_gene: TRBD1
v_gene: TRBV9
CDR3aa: CASSVGAGGGGYGYTF
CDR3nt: TGTGCCAGCAGCGTAGGGGCAGGAGGGGGCGGCTATGGCTACACCTTC

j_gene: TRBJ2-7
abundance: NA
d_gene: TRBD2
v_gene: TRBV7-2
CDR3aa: CASSLTSGGAVYEQYF
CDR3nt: TGTGCCAGCAGCTTAACTAGCGGGGGGGCCGTTTACGAGCAGTACTTC

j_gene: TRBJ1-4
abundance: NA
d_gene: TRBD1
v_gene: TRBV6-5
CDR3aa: CASSYNTGGKGEKLFF
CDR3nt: TGTGCCAGCAGTTACAATACAGGGGGCAAGGGTGAAAAACTGTTTTTT

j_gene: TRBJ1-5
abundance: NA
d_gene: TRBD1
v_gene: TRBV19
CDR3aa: CASSILEGAQPQHF
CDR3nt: TGTGCCAGTAGTATACTAGAGGGGGCTCAGCCCCAGCATTTT

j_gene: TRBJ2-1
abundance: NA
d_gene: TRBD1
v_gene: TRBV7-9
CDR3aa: CASSFTGTGPYNEQFF
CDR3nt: TGTGCCAGCAGCTTCACCGGGACAGGGCCTTACAATGAGCAGTTCTTC

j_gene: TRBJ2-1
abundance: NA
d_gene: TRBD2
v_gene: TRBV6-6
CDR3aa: CASSYFSGDYNEQFF
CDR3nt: TGTGCCAGCAGTTACTTTAGCGGGGACTACAATGAGCAGTTCTTC

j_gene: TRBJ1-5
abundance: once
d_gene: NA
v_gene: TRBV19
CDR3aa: CASSIAADSFDQPQHF
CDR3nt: TGTGCCAGTAGTATAGCCGCCGACAGTTTCGATCAGCCCCAGCATTTT

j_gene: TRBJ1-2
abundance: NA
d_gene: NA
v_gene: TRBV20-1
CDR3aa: CSAWTDGYTF
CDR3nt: TGCAGTGCTTGGACAGATGGCTACACCTTC